Below, 16 T cell receptor beta chains from the same sample are listed, as sequenced in a study of T cells in Graves' hyperthyroidism and ophthalmopathy. TCR beta CDR3 regions were amplified from RNA transcripts. With the HTBI primer set, the TCR CDR3 went through a first round of RT-PCR. MiXCR, run by TCRdb on the multiplex PCR reads, gives a single entry per CDR3 protein. Among hundreds of thousands of distinct CDR3 sequences listed, roughly 14% were seen once. The sample taken for sequencing was blood. These TCRs come from a woman between 18 and 29 years old with Graves' hyperthyroidism.

This clonotype was observed many times. The J gene is TRBJ1-5, the V gene TRBV30; no reliable D call. V lost 0 bases and J 4 bases, leaving 10 bases between the germline ends. CDR1 and CDR2 from the germline V gene are GTSNPN and SVGIG (reference sequence). The CDR3 is 14 amino acids. Here the CDR3 DNA reads TGTGCCTGGAGTGTAGGAGTCAGTAATCAGCCCCAGCATTTT. Translated: CAWSVGVSNQPQHF.

This chain uses TRBV12-5 with TRBJ1-6; 9 nucleotides align to TRBD1. The CDR3 totals 17 residues. Germline CDR1 is LGHNT and CDR2 is FRNRAP. The ends lost 0 bases at V and 10 bases at J; junction bases unmatched: 10. The CDR3 DNA is TGTGCTAGTGGTTTGGTACACGGAGGGACAGGGAACTCACCCCTCCACTTT. Its translation: CASGLVHGGTGNSPLHF. Combining the CDR3 with reference TRBV12-5 and TRBJ1-6 gives the whole variable domain DARVTQTPRHKVTEMGQEVTMRCQPILGHNTVFWYRQTMMQGLELLAYFRNRAPLDDSGMPKDRFSAEMPDATLATLKIQPSEPRDSAVYFCASGLVHGGTGNSPLHFGNGTRLTVT.

This chain joins TRBV9 and TRBJ2-7; 9 bases match TRBD1. V lost 5 bases and J lost 5; bases outside the gene matches: 8. The germline gives CDR1 SGDLS, CDR2 YYNGEE. The CDR3 has 14 residues. CDR3 sequence: CASSGPGQGHEQYF. Written as DNA, the CDR3 is TGTGCCAGCAGTGGACCGGGACAGGGCCACGAGCAGTACTTC. The whole variable domain, filled in from reference TRBV9 and TRBJ2-7, reads DSGVTQTPKHLITATGQRVTLRCSPRSGDLSVYWYQQSLDQGLQFLIQYYNGEERAKGNILERFSAQQFPDLHSELNLSSLELGDSALYFCASSGPGQGHEQYFGPGTRLTVT.

This clonotype has more than one count but fewer than ten. Written as DNA, the CDR3 is TGTGCCAGCAGTGAACTGCGGGAGGGGCCAGATACGCAGTATTTT. Translated, it gives CASSELREGPDTQYF. This chain connects TRBV25-1 to TRBJ2-3; 9 bases match TRBD2. The CDR3 has 15 residues. With 2 bases clipped from V and 4 bases from J, the junction kept 4 bases outside the gene matches. The germline V gene has CDR1 MGHDK and CDR2 SYGVNS. The entire variable domain, with the rest obtained from reference TRBV25-1 and TRBJ2-3, is as follows: EADIYQTPRYLVIGTGKKITLECSQTMGHDKMYWYQQDPGMELHLIHYSYGVNSTEKGDLSSESTVSRIRTEHFPLTLESARPSHTSQYLCASSELREGPDTQYFGPGTRLTVL.

There are many counts of this clonotype. The V and J genes are TRBV2 and TRBJ2-3; TRBD2 is a possible D gene (5 bases). Trimming removed 4 bases at V and 3 bases at J, with 14 bases between. Per germline, CDR1 SNHLY and CDR2 FYNNEI. This CDR3 spans 15 amino acids. CDR3 nucleotides: TGTGCCAGCAGTGGAGGTGACTACGGAACAGATACGCAGTATTTT. Translation gives CASSGGDYGTDTQYF. Together with reference TRBV2 and TRBJ2-3, the CDR3 gives the full variable domain: EPEVTQTPSHQVTQMGQEVILRCVPISNHLYFYWYRQILGQKVEFLVSFYNNEISEKSEIFDDQFSVERPDGSNFTLKIRSTKLEDSAMYFCASSGGDYGTDTQYFGPGTRLTVL.

This clonotype was seen a handful of times. This chain uses TRBV5-1 with TRBJ1-3, with a possible D match to TRBD1 (5 bases). Trimming left V 0 bases short and J 0 bases short, with 13 bases between. Germline V lookup: CDR1 SGHRS, CDR2 YFSETQ. The CDR3 loop spans 17 amino acids. CDR3 sequence reads: CASSLVMGTLSGNTIYF. CDR3 coding DNA: TGCGCCAGCAGCTTGGTAATGGGGACCCTCTCTGGAAACACCATATATTTT.

The table lists this clonotype with many counts. The rearrangement uses TRBV3-1 and TRBJ2-4; D uncertain. Trimming took off 2 bases at V and 3 bases at J, with 8 bases between the two ends. The CDR3 spans 14 residues. From germline, CDR1 is LGHDT and CDR2 YNNKEL (reference sequence). The DNA for the CDR3 is TGTGCCAGCAGCCAATGGCAGAACAAAAACATTCAGTACTTC. It yields the protein CASSQWQNKNIQYF.

This clonotype has only a few counts. One end of the junction varies from germline; a read error may be responsible. The chain links TRBV7-2 to TRBJ2-7; D is tentatively TRBD1 or TRBD2 (6 bases each). Germline loops: CDR1 SGHTA, CDR2 FQGNSA. The CDR3 has 13 residues. The CDR3 protein is CVSSLGGSYEQYF. In DNA, the CDR3 is TGTGTCAGCAGCTTAGGGGGGAGCTACGAGCAGTACTTC. The full variable domain, completed using reference TRBV7-2 and TRBJ2-7, is GAGVSQSPSNKVTEKGKDVELRCDPISGHTALYWYRQSLGQGLEFLIYFQGNSAPDKSGLPSDRFSAERTGGSVSTLTIQRTQQEDSAVYLCVSSLGGSYEQYFGPGTRLTVT.

The V and J genes are TRBV19 and TRBJ2-7; 8 bases line up with TRBD2. The length of the CDR3 is 13 residues. The germline V gene has CDR1 LNHDA and CDR2 SQIVND (reference sequence). Losses at the gene ends were 5 bases for V and 4 bases for J; bases not matched to a gene: 4. DNA for the CDR3: TGTGCCAGTAGTTTACTAGCGGATTACGAGCAGTACTTC. This gives the protein CASSLLADYEQYF.

This clonotype came up many times. The V call is TRBV12-3 or TRBV12-4, the J call TRBJ2-1; no reliable D call. The CDR3 is made up of 15 amino acids. V dropped 3 bases and J dropped 2 bases, with 11 bases sitting between them. The CDR3 DNA follows: TGTGCCAGCAGTTTCGCCTCCTTAACCTACAATGAGCAGTTCTTC. Protein sequence: CASSFASLTYNEQFF.

The chain couples TRBV9 to TRBJ2-1; TRBD2 is a possible D gene (5 bases). Germline V gene data show CDR1 as SGDLS and CDR2 as YYNGEE. V dropped 7 bases and J dropped 8 bases, with 13 bases sitting between them. This CDR3 spans 12 amino acids. Here the CDR3 DNA reads TGTGCCAGCGGAGGACTGACCGATGAGCAGTTCTTC. Its translation: CASGGLTDEQFF. Looking up the rest from reference TRBV9 and TRBJ2-1 gives the full variable domain: DSGVTQTPKHLITATGQRVTLRCSPRSGDLSVYWYQQSLDQGLQFLIQYYNGEERAKGNILERFSAQQFPDLHSELNLSSLELGDSALYFCASGGLTDEQFFGPGTRLTVL.

This clonotype has ten or more counts. The V call is TRBV20-1, the J call TRBJ1-2; 8 nucleotides match TRBD1. This CDR3 contains 13 residues. CDR1 and CDR2 from the germline V gene are DFQATT and SNEGSKA (reference sequence). V lost 3 bases and J lost 6; bases outside the gene matches: 6. The DNA for the CDR3 is TGCAGTGCTAGTGCAGGGGGCGCGAATGGCTACACCTTC. Encoded protein: CSASAGGANGYTF.

This clonotype was counted at least ten times. The rearrangement links TRBV12-5 to TRBJ2-1, with D possibly being TRBD1 (6 bases). This CDR3 spans 14 amino acids. Trimming cost V 0 bases and J 7 bases, with 10 bases left between them. From germline, CDR1 is LGHNT and CDR2 FRNRAP. In nucleotides, the CDR3 is TGTGCTAGTGGTTTGGTCCAGGGGCGAAATGAGCAGTTCTTC. The encoded protein is CASGLVQGRNEQFF. Full variable domain (remainder filled in from reference TRBV12-5 and TRBJ2-1): DARVTQTPRHKVTEMGQEVTMRCQPILGHNTVFWYRQTMMQGLELLAYFRNRAPLDDSGMPKDRFSAEMPDATLATLKIQPSEPRDSAVYFCASGLVQGRNEQFFGPGTRLTVL.

This clonotype was recorded at least ten times. The rearrangement links TRBV12-3 or TRBV12-4 to TRBJ1-2; TRBD1 might be the D (6 bases). This CDR3 spans 13 amino acids. Trimming removed 5 bases from V and 2 bases from J, with 9 bases in between. In DNA, the CDR3 is TGTGCCAGCAGTGCTACAGGGAACTATGGCTACACCTTC. It translates to CASSATGNYGYTF.

There are many counts of this clonotype. The rearrangement links TRBV18 to TRBJ1-1; D ambiguous. The CDR3 sequence is 14 residues long. CDR1 and CDR2 (germline): KGHSH, LQKENI. V dropped 2 bases and J dropped 1 base, with 8 bases sitting between them. CDR3 protein: CASSPGLKNTEAFF. The DNA of the CDR3 is TGTGCCAGCTCACCAGGGCTCAAGAACACTGAAGCTTTCTTT.

The chain carries TRBV4-1 and TRBJ1-3; TRBD1 matches at 8 bases. The CDR3 loop spans 17 amino acids. Per the germline V gene, CDR1 is MGHRA and CDR2 is YSYEKL. V dropped 0 bases and J dropped 0; count of bases not matched to a gene: 4. CDR3 nucleotides: TGCGCCAGCAGCCAAGATCGACAGGGGATCTCTGGAAACACCATATATTTT. Encoded protein: CASSQDRQGISGNTIYF.